Below are 19 T cell receptor beta chains sequenced from a single sample in a study of Ad26.COV2.S vaccination and SARS-CoV-2 variants. Treatment reported: 15 to 20 received Ad26.COV2.S at low or high dose, single or two shots; 5 received placebo; per-sample allocation not given. Sampling took place 63 days after the first vaccine or placebo injection. Generated by immunoSEQ multiplex PCR, the TCRdb table keeps only in-frame clones and is missing some. The sample records a few hundred thousand clones, around 90% being singletons. The material sequenced was peripheral blood, taken in a trial of Ad26.COV2.S vaccine versus placebo. The receptors shown here come from a person between 18 and 65 years old who received the Ad26.COV2.S COVID-19 vaccine or a placebo.

The chain carries TRBV5-5 and TRBJ1-6; 9 nucleotides match TRBD1. The CDR3 consists of 14 residues. Germline V CDR1 and CDR2: SGHKS, YYEKEE (reference sequence). V was clipped by 3 bases and J by 8 bases; unmatched bases: 3. This CDR3 reads CASSSGTGYSPLHF. CDR3 DNA sequence: TGTGCCAGCAGCTCCGGGACAGGGTATTCACCCCTCCACTTT.

The rearrangement links TRBV7-9 to TRBJ2-2; D is undetermined. Germline CDR1 reads SEHNR; CDR2 reads FQNEAQ (reference sequence). Trimming left V 4 bases short and J 5 bases short, with 14 bases between. CDR3 size: 15 residues. CDR3 loop: CASSSPGAPTGELFF. The CDR3 nucleotides read TGTGCCAGCAGCTCACCTGGAGCGCCAACCGGGGAGCTGTTTTTT. The complete variable domain, with remaining parts taken from reference TRBV7-9 and TRBJ2-2, reads DTGVSQNPRHKITKRGQNVTFRCDPISEHNRLYWYRQTLGQGPEFLTYFQNEAQLEKSRLLSDRFSAERPKGSFSTLEIQRTEQGDSAMYLCASSSPGAPTGELFFGEGSRLTVL.

The gene calls are TRBV2 and TRBJ2-5; 7 bases are a match to TRBD1. The J segment lost 5 bases and the V segment lost 2 bases, leaving 2 bases of the junction unmatched. Germline assignment: CDR1 SNHLY and CDR2 FYNNEI. The CDR3 contains 13 residues. The CDR3 here is CASSERGRETQYF. As DNA, the CDR3 is TGTGCCAGCAGTGAAAGGGGGCGGGAGACCCAGTACTTC.

CDR3 residues: CATLGGLAGHEQYF. CDR3 coding DNA: TGCGCCACCTTAGGAGGACTAGCGGGACACGAGCAGTACTTC. J is TRBJ2-7 and V is TRBV10-1, with 12 bases that match TRBD2. Germline assignment: CDR1 WNHNN and CDR2 SYGVQD (reference sequence). The CDR3 length is 14 residues. V dropped 10 bases and J dropped 5; count of bases not matched to a gene: 9.

In DNA, the CDR3 is TGTGCCAGCAGCCTCCGGGACAGGGGGAGGCTGACCCAGTACTTC. It encodes CASSLRDRGRLTQYF. The genes are TRBV9 and TRBJ2-5; 11 positions match TRBD1. The CDR3 sequence is 15 residues long. Germline CDR1 reads SGDLS; CDR2 reads YYNGEE. Unmatched junction bases numbered 9, after V lost 4 bases and J lost 7 bases.

This chain connects TRBV14 to TRBJ2-1; 8 bases align to TRBD2. Losses at the gene ends were 4 bases for V and 2 bases for J; bases not matched to a gene: 1. Germline V gene data show CDR1 as SGHDN and CDR2 as FVKESK. The CDR3 length is 14 residues. CDR3 residues: CASSRLAPYNEQFF. DNA for the CDR3: TGTGCCAGCAGCCGACTAGCGCCCTACAATGAGCAGTTCTTC. The full variable domain, completed using reference TRBV14 and TRBJ2-1, is EAGVTQFPSHSVIEKGQTVTLRCDPISGHDNLYWYRRVMGKEIKFLLHFVKESKQDESGMPNNRFLAERTGGTYSTLKVQPAELEDSGVYFCASSRLAPYNEQFFGPGTRLTVL.

This rearrangement joins TRBV15 to TRBJ2-7; D remains ambiguous. V gave up 1 base and J gave up 6 bases, with 4 bases separating them. Germline V lookup: CDR1 LNHNV, CDR2 YYDKDF (reference sequence). CDR3 length equals 11 residues. The CDR3 here is CATSRGFEQYF. DNA for the CDR3: TGTGCCACCAGCAGAGGTTTCGAGCAGTACTTC.

There are a few counts of this clone. The V gene is TRBV2, the J gene TRBJ2-7; D may be TRBD1 (5 bases). CDR1 SNHLY and CDR2 FYNNEI come from the germline V gene. The CDR3 is 14 amino acids. V was shortened by 6 bases and J by 0 bases, with 12 bases between the two germline ends. The CDR3 DNA sequence: TGTGCCAGCAGCGCGGACACGACCTCCTACGAGCAGTACTTC. Its translation: CASSADTTSYEQYF.

The chain couples TRBV30 to TRBJ2-1; no firm D call. Germline V gene data show CDR1 as GTSNPN and CDR2 as SVGIG (reference sequence). V gave up 3 bases and J gave up 1 base, with 7 bases separating them. CDR3 length: 13 amino acids. Here the CDR3 DNA reads TGTGCCTGGAGCGGGTGGTCCTACAATGAGCAGTTCTTC. It yields the protein CAWSGWSYNEQFF. Combining the CDR3 with reference TRBV30 and TRBJ2-1 gives the whole variable domain SQTIHQWPATLVQPVGSPLSLECTVEGTSNPNLYWYRQAAGRGLQLLFYSVGIGQISSEVPQNLSASRPQDRQFILSSKKLLLSDSGFYLCAWSGWSYNEQFFGPGTRLTVL.

The chain couples TRBV5-1 to TRBJ2-7, with TRBD2 matching 10 bases. V shed 4 bases, J shed 1 base, and the junction held 17 bases outside the gene matches. Germline values: CDR1 SGHRS, CDR2 YFSETQ. The CDR3 runs 19 residues. The CDR3, as DNA: TGCGCCAGCAGCGAGCGGGAGGGCCGATCCTCGTTGAGTTCCTACGAGCAGTACTTC. It codes for CASSEREGRSSLSSYEQYF.

The CDR3 is CAWRNDRGSSPLHF. The CDR3 coding sequence is TGTGCCTGGAGGAACGACCGAGGAAGTTCACCCCTCCACTTT. The chain couples TRBV30 to TRBJ1-6; D is unclear. V lost 3 bases, J lost 9 bases, and 15 bases lay in between. CDR3 length equals 14 residues. Germline V gene lookup returns CDR1 GTSNPN and CDR2 SVGIG (reference sequence). The full variable domain, its missing parts supplied by reference TRBV30 and TRBJ1-6, is SQTIHQWPATLVQPVGSPLSLECTVEGTSNPNLYWYRQAAGRGLQLLFYSVGIGQISSEVPQNLSASRPQDRQFILSSKKLLLSDSGFYLCAWRNDRGSSPLHFGNGTRLTVT.

This chain connects TRBV12-3 or TRBV12-4 to TRBJ1-4; D unresolved. CDR3 size: 13 residues. V lost 1 base and J lost 5, with 5 bases in between. CDR3 sequence (DNA): TGTGCCAGCAGTTTAGGCGCCAATGAAAAACTGTTTTTT. Protein: CASSLGANEKLFF.

The chain uses TRBV18 and TRBJ1-1, with D uncertain. V was trimmed by 6 bases and J by 1 base, leaving 9 bases between them. The CDR3 is 13 residues long. Germline CDR1 reads KGHSH; CDR2 reads LQKENI. The CDR3 bases are TGTGCCAGCTCCCGGGCCAAGAACACTGAAGCTTTCTTT. As protein: CASSRAKNTEAFF.

V and J are TRBV14 and TRBJ2-7; 11 bases agree with TRBD2. J gave up 6 bases and V 4 bases, and 8 bases lay outside the gene matches. CDR1 is SGHDN, CDR2 FVKESK, per germline. The CDR3 totals 15 residues. CDR3 sequence reads: CASSLTLAGVGEQYF. The CDR3, as DNA: TGTGCCAGCAGCCTGACACTAGCGGGAGTGGGCGAGCAGTACTTC.

V gene TRBV6-1 combines with J gene TRBJ2-7; perhaps TRBD1 as D (5 bases). V was cut by 3 bases and J by 3 bases, with 9 bases left in between. Germline CDR1 and CDR2: MNHNS and SASEGT. The CDR3 contains 13 residues. The CDR3 protein is CASSDGAYYEQYF. The CDR3 DNA follows: TGTGCCAGCAGTGATGGGGCTTACTACGAGCAGTACTTC.

CDR3 DNA: TGCGCCAGCAGCCAAGATCCAATGACAGGGGGCCGCAATCAGCCCCAGCATTTT. This codes for CASSQDPMTGGRNQPQHF. The chain combines TRBV4-3 with TRBJ1-5; 10 bases fit TRBD1. Per germline, CDR1 LGHNA and CDR2 YSLEER. This CDR3 spans 18 amino acids. The ends lost 0 bases at V and 2 bases at J; junction bases unmatched: 7.

V usage is TRBV27 and J usage is TRBJ2-7; D gene ambiguous. Germline V gives CDR1 MNHEY, CDR2 SMNVEV (reference sequence). The CDR3 loop spans 15 amino acids. Between the trimmed V and J ends, which lost 3 bases and 3 bases, there was a span of 15 bases. The CDR3: CASSFGFAGLYEQYF. In DNA form, the CDR3 reads TGTGCCAGCAGTTTCGGGTTTGCCGGGCTCTACGAGCAGTACTTC.

This clone showed up just once. The V call is TRBV24-1, the J call TRBJ1-5; 12 nucleotides match TRBD1. Trimming removed 4 bases from V and 2 bases from J; junction bases left unmatched: 8. Germline V gene sequence: CDR1 KGHDR, CDR2 SFDVKD. This CDR3 is 18 amino acids long. The CDR3 sequence: CATSENRDRGRRNQPQHF. The CDR3 DNA sequence: TGTGCCACCAGTGAGAACCGGGACAGGGGGCGACGCAATCAGCCCCAGCATTTT.

CDR3: CASSPPTSGYKGTDTQYF. CDR3 in DNA: TGTGCCAGCAGCCCCCCCACTAGCGGGTATAAAGGCACAGATACGCAGTATTTT. The V gene is TRBV3-1 (or the pseudogene TRBV3-2), the J gene TRBJ2-3, with 9 bases that match TRBD2. Germline V gene lookup returns CDR1 LGHDT and CDR2 YNNKEL (reference sequence). CDR3 size: 18 residues. V shed 4 bases, J shed 1 base, and the junction held 12 bases outside the gene matches.